These T cell receptor beta chains were read from a single sample in a study of T cells after somatic rescue of genetic block. TCRdb's copy holds only in-frame clones and misses some; the assay was immunoSEQ multiplex PCR. Among around 67,000 clones listed, about 92% were seen once. Sequencing used peripheral blood mononuclear cells (PBMCs). Receptor source: a man aged 35 to 55. Each CDR3 is given with its conserved first and last residue. The D gene is left open where the match is weak. Some rows have no size entry. The others give once, few or many, or a class for an expanded clone.

size: -
V: TRBV6-4
J: TRBJ2-3
D: -
DNA: TGTGCCAGCAGTGACGGGGGGGCCACAGATACGCAGTATTTT
CDR3: CASSDGGATDTQYF

size: -
V: TRBV4-1
J: TRBJ1-6
D: -
DNA: TGCGCCAGCAGCCTGATCCTTGGGGGCTATAATTCACCCCTCCACTTT
CDR3: CASSLILGGYNSPLHF

size: -
V: TRBV29-1
J: TRBJ2-2
D: TRBD2
DNA: TGCAGCGTCACCGGGACTAGCGGGAGCACCGGGGAGCTGTTTTTT
CDR3: CSVTGTSGSTGELFF

size: -
V: TRBV30
J: TRBJ2-5
D: -
DNA: TGTGCCTGGAGTGTACAGTGGGGCAGACCGGGTGTGGAGACCCAGTACTTC
CDR3: CAWSVQWGRPGVETQYF

size: -
V: TRBV7-9
J: TRBJ2-1
D: -
DNA: TGTGCCAGCAGCTCACGCGGTACTCTAAAGGGTCACAATGAGCAGTTCTTC
CDR3: CASSSRGTLKGHNEQFF

size: -
V: TRBV2
J: TRBJ2-3
D: -
DNA: TGTGCCAGCAGTGAAGGGGTAGATACGCAGTATTTT
CDR3: CASSEGVDTQYF

size: once
V: TRBV28
J: TRBJ2-1
D: -
DNA: TGTGCCAGCTTCGTGAGTGGGAGGGGGAATGAGCAGTTCTTC
CDR3: CASFVSGRGNEQFF

size: few
V: TRBV10-3
J: TRBJ2-1
D: TRBD1
DNA: TGTGCCATCAGCCAAACAGGGGACTCCTACAATGAGCAGTTCTTC
CDR3: CAISQTGDSYNEQFF

size: -
V: TRBV4-1
J: TRBJ2-2
D: TRBD2
DNA: TGCGCCAGCAGCCACCCGGGACTAGTCACGACCGGGGAGCTGTTTTTT
CDR3: CASSHPGLVTTGELFF

size: -
V: TRBV28
J: TRBJ2-7
D: TRBD2
DNA: TGTGCCAGCAGTCTCGGGGGACTAGGTGCTATCAAGCAGTACTTC
CDR3: CASSLGGLGAIKQYF

size: -
V: TRBV18
J: TRBJ1-2
D: -
DNA: TGTGCCAGCTCACGCGCTCGACTGGGGCCTGGCTATGGCTACACCTTC
CDR3: CASSRARLGPGYGYTF

size: -
V: TRBV2
J: TRBJ1-2
D: -
DNA: TGTGCCAGCGAGGAGCCCCTAGTCTATGGCTACACCTTC
CDR3: CASEEPLVYGYTF

size: -
V: TRBV6-4
J: TRBJ1-4
D: TRBD1
DNA: TGTGCCAGCAGTGATACTCGGGACAGGGGGGTTAGTGAAAAACTGTTTTTT
CDR3: CASSDTRDRGVSEKLFF

size: -
V: TRBV2
J: TRBJ1-2
D: TRBD1
DNA: TGTGCCAGCAGTACAGGGGGCAGCCGTGGCTACACCTTC
CDR3: CASSTGGSRGYTF

size: -
V: TRBV13
J: TRBJ2-7
D: -
DNA: TGTGCCAGCAGCCATAGCGGCTCCTACGAGCAGTACTTC
CDR3: CASSHSGSYEQYF

size: -
V: TRBV6-5
J: TRBJ1-1
D: -
DNA: TGTGCCAGCAGCGTACGGCGGAACACTGAAGCTTTCTTT
CDR3: CASSVRRNTEAFF

size: -
V: TRBV2
J: TRBJ2-6
D: -
DNA: TGTGCCAGCAGTGAAGCCGGGGCGGGGCCCTCTGGGGCCAACGTCCTGACTTTC
CDR3: CASSEAGAGPSGANVLTF

size: -
V: TRBV7-9
J: TRBJ1-2
D: TRBD1
DNA: TGTGCCAGCAGCTTAGCGGCAGGGGGATACTACTACACCTTC
CDR3: CASSLAAGGYYYTF

size: -
V: TRBV2
J: TRBJ2-4
D: -
DNA: TGTGCCAGCAGTGAAGTTAGAGGTCAGATAGCCAAAAACATTCAGTACTTC
CDR3: CASSEVRGQIAKNIQYF

size: few
V: TRBV28
J: TRBJ2-7
D: -
DNA: TGTGCCAGCAGTTTTAACATAAACTACGAGCAGTACTTC
CDR3: CASSFNINYEQYF

size: -
V: TRBV11-3
J: TRBJ2-3
D: TRBD2
DNA: TGTGCCAGCAGCCGCCTAGCGGGAGGCGCAGATACGCAGTATTTT
CDR3: CASSRLAGGADTQYF

size: -
V: TRBV4-1
J: TRBJ2-7
D: TRBD1
DNA: TGCGCCAGCAGCCAAGACAGGGGGCTGTTAAACGAGCAGTACTTC
CDR3: CASSQDRGLLNEQYF